The 23 T cell receptor beta chains reported below all come from one sample, sequenced in a study of PD-1 blockade in classical Hodgkin lymphoma. All trial patients relapsed after autologous stem cell transplantation. Some clones are missing from TCRdb's copy, which holds only in-frame ones; the method was immunoSEQ multiplex PCR. The sample lists 120,000 to 150,000 clones; about 78% were seen once. Sequenced material: peripheral blood mononuclear cells (PBMCs), taken before the second cycle of nivolumab. These receptors all stem from a human donor with classical Hodgkin lymphoma.

The chain recombines TRBV7-2 with TRBJ1-5, with D unresolved. Per germline, CDR1 SGHTA and CDR2 FQGNSA. The CDR3 covers 18 residues. Between the trimmed V and J ends, which lost 5 bases and 6 bases, there was a span of 26 bases. CDR3 sequence (DNA): TGTGCCAGCAGCACCCCCCCAATCTGGGGTCGGGGTTTTCAGCCCCAGCATTTT. Amino acids: CASSTPPIWGRGFQPQHF.

The chain combines TRBV6-1 with TRBJ1-2; 10 bases match TRBD1. Trimming removed 6 bases from V and 2 bases from J; junction bases left unmatched: 6. Germline values: CDR1 MNHNS, CDR2 SASEGT. This CDR3 has 15 residues. The CDR3 region has the DNA TGTGCCAGCAGAATCCCGGGACAGGGGAACTATGGCTACACCTTC. Protein sequence: CASRIPGQGNYGYTF.

The CDR3 nucleotides read TGTGCCAGCAGTTACTCGGTGCTGGGGGGCTACGAGCAGTACTTC. Residues: CASSYSVLGGYEQYF. V is TRBV6-5 and J is TRBJ2-7; possibly TRBD2 for D (6 bases). V lost 0 bases and J 3 bases, leaving 12 bases between the germline ends. CDR1 and CDR2 (germline): MNHEY, SVGAGI. The CDR3 extends over 15 amino acids.

V gene TRBV4-3 combines with J gene TRBJ2-1, with TRBD1 matching 7 bases. The V gene end was trimmed by 0 bases and the J gene end by 4 bases; junction bases not matched to a gene: 3. This CDR3 has 15 amino acids. Germline V lookup: CDR1 LGHNA, CDR2 YSLEER. This CDR3 reads CASSQEGTAYNEQFF. Written as DNA, the CDR3 is TGCGCCAGCAGCCAAGAAGGGACAGCGTACAATGAGCAGTTCTTC.

By frequency in the sample, this clone is medium-sized (0.01 to 0.1%). The V gene is TRBV19, the J gene TRBJ1-4, with D hard to call. The germline V gene has CDR1 LNHDA and CDR2 SQIVND (reference sequence). V was shortened by 2 bases and J by 1 base, with 8 bases between the two germline ends. This CDR3 contains 15 residues. The CDR3 loop reads CASSIRLRTNEKLFF. CDR3 sequence (DNA): TGTGCCAGTAGTATACGGCTTCGAACTAATGAAAAACTGTTTTTT.

The genes are TRBV9 and TRBJ1-2, with TRBD1 identical over 7 bases. Germline V gene sequence: CDR1 SGDLS, CDR2 YYNGEE. The ends lost 3 bases at V and 2 bases at J; junction bases unmatched: 4. The CDR3 is made up of 14 amino acids. The DNA of the CDR3 is TGTGCCAGCAGCGGGGAGGGGGCAAACTATGGCTACACCTTC. This encodes CASSGEGANYGYTF.

The chain links TRBV5-1 to TRBJ1-2; D is unclear. The CDR3 runs 15 residues. Germline assignment: CDR1 SGHRS and CDR2 YFSETQ. The germline V and J ends were trimmed by 2 bases and 0 bases, with 11 bases remaining between them. As DNA, the CDR3 is TGCGCCAGCAGCTTTGAACAGCCGACTAACTATGGCTACACCTTC. This sequence encodes CASSFEQPTNYGYTF.

This clone was observed once. The chain carries TRBV5-8 and TRBJ2-1; D perhaps matches TRBD2 (5 bases). The CDR3 is made up of 17 amino acids. Germline V gene data show CDR1 as SGHTS and CDR2 as YDEGEE. Deletions cut 3 bases from V and 8 bases from J, with 24 bases between. CDR3 loop: CASSWGRGGLGVDEQFF. The CDR3 nucleotides read TGTGCCAGCAGCTGGGGAAGAGGAGGCTTGGGAGTGGATGAGCAGTTCTTC.

CDR3 coding DNA: TGTGCCAGCAGTGACGGGGTGGGGGAGCTGTTTTTT. It is translated as CASSDGVGELFF. The gene calls are TRBV25-1 and TRBJ2-2; D is perhaps TRBD2 (5 bases). V shed 3 bases and J shed 8 bases, with 7 bases lying between them. The CDR3 sequence is 12 residues long. Germline assignment: CDR1 MGHDK and CDR2 SYGVNS.

In this sample, this clone turned up a few times. The chain combines TRBV28 with TRBJ1-5; D is possibly TRBD1 (5 bases). In germline, CDR1 is MDHEN, CDR2 SYDVKM. The CDR3 consists of 14 residues. The germline V and J ends were trimmed by 7 bases and 7 bases, with 17 bases remaining between them. The CDR3 region has the DNA TGTGCCAGCACCCTTGTGGGGGTCCGGCAGCCCCAGCATTTT. This codes for CASTLVGVRQPQHF. The full variable domain, with the rest looked up from reference TRBV28 and TRBJ1-5, is DVKVTQSSRYLVKRTGEKVFLECVQDMDHENMFWYRQDPGLGLRLIYFSYDVKMKEKGDIPEGYSVSREKKERFSLILESASTNQTSMYLCASTLVGVRQPQHFGDGTRLSIL.

The gene calls are TRBV4-1 and TRBJ2-7; tentatively, D is TRBD1 or TRBD2 (5 bases each). CDR3 length: 14 amino acids. Trimming left V 4 bases short and J 3 bases short, with 13 bases between. Germline CDR1 and CDR2: MGHRA and YSYEKL. CDR3 sequence reads: CASSPWTDSYEQYF. CDR3 in DNA: TGCGCCAGCAGCCCCTGGACTGACAGCTACGAGCAGTACTTC.

This clone showed up just once. V is TRBV10-3 and J is TRBJ2-3; the D gene is possibly TRBD1 (5 bases). This CDR3 contains 13 residues. Trimming shortened V by 4 bases and J by 1 base, and 6 bases separated the two germline ends. Per the germline V gene, CDR1 is ENHRY and CDR2 is SYGVKD. CDR3 bases: TGTGCCATCAGTGGGGGCGGCACAGATACGCAGTATTTT. Translated: CAISGGGTDTQYF.

This clone was observed a handful of times. The chain is built from TRBV18 and TRBJ1-2; tentative D call: TRBD1 (6 bases). Germline CDR1 and CDR2: KGHSH and LQKENI. With 0 bases removed from V and 7 bases from J, the gap between germline ends came to 12 bases. CDR3 length: 14 residues. The CDR3, as DNA: TGTGCCAGCTCACCACCCAGACAGGAGGTTGGCTACACCTTC. Protein: CASSPPRQEVGYTF.

The sample holds a few counts of this clone. The J gene is TRBJ2-4, the V gene TRBV4-2; 14 nucleotides agree with TRBD2. CDR3 length: 18 residues. Germline V gene data show CDR1 as LGHNA and CDR2 as YNFKEQ. J lost 7 bases, V lost 1 base, and 9 bases had no gene match. The DNA of the CDR3 is TGTGCCAGCAGCCAAGTAGCGGGGACTAGCGGGAGAAGGAACATTCAGTACTTC. Translating it yields CASSQVAGTSGRRNIQYF.

This clone was counted at least ten times. The CDR3 DNA follows: TGTGCCTGGACAAGGACAGGGAGGACTGAAGCTTTCTTT. It is translated as CAWTRTGRTEAFF. This chain joins TRBV30 and TRBJ1-1, with 8 bases aligning to TRBD1. Germline V CDR1 and CDR2: GTSNPN, SVGIG (reference sequence). The V and J ends lost 4 bases and 5 bases, in that order; junction bases with no gene match: 6. This CDR3 has 13 amino acids. The full variable domain, its missing parts supplied by reference TRBV30 and TRBJ1-1, is SQTIHQWPATLVQPVGSPLSLECTVEGTSNPNLYWYRQAAGRGLQLLFYSVGIGQISSEVPQNLSASRPQDRQFILSSKKLLLSDSGFYLCAWTRTGRTEAFFGQGTRLTVV.

A few counts support this clone. The V and J genes are TRBV4-1 and TRBJ1-5, with D unresolved. The ends were cut back, 3 bases at V and 8 bases at J, with 20 bases in the middle. Germline lookup yields CDR1 MGHRA and CDR2 YSYEKL. CDR3 length: 16 residues. The CDR3 coding sequence is TGCGCCAGCAGCCAGCGCTTAGGGTCCAACGCGGAGCCCCAGCATTTT. This sequence encodes CASSQRLGSNAEPQHF.

The chain recombines TRBV28 with TRBJ1-4; the match to TRBD1 covers 7 bases. V trimming: 5 bases; J trimming: 0 bases; junction bases outside the gene matches: 6. Looked up from germline, CDR1 is MDHEN and CDR2 is SYDVKM. The CDR3 covers 16 residues. In nucleotides, the CDR3 is TGTGCCAGCAGTGGGGGACAGCTAGCAACTAATGAAAAACTGTTTTTT. Residues: CASSGGQLATNEKLFF.

V usage is TRBV28 and J usage is TRBJ1-3, with 8 nucleotides matching TRBD1. V was pared by 7 bases and J by 4 bases, with 12 bases of the junction left unmatched. The CDR3 covers 16 residues. Germline V gene data show CDR1 as MDHEN and CDR2 as SYDVKM. This CDR3 is CASNPQGGGSGNTIYF. The CDR3 DNA reads TGTGCCAGCAATCCACAGGGGGGGGGTTCAGGAAACACCATATATTTT. Together with reference TRBV28 and TRBJ1-3, the CDR3 gives the full variable domain: DVKVTQSSRYLVKRTGEKVFLECVQDMDHENMFWYRQDPGLGLRLIYFSYDVKMKEKGDIPEGYSVSREKKERFSLILESASTNQTSMYLCASNPQGGGSGNTIYFGEGSWLTVV.

The chain carries TRBV6-6 and TRBJ1-2; D remains unclear. This CDR3 contains 13 residues. Germline CDR1 and CDR2: MNHNY and SVGAGI (reference sequence). V lost 8 bases and J lost 8, with 18 bases in between. CDR3 amino acids: CASRLGLIGGYTF. CDR3 sequence (DNA): TGTGCCAGCCGGTTAGGCCTTATCGGCGGCTACACCTTC.

V gene TRBV6-5 combines with J gene TRBJ1-5, with TRBD1 matching over 8 bases. Germline values: CDR1 MNHEY, CDR2 SVGAGI. This CDR3 has 13 residues. With 7 bases clipped from V and 7 bases from J, the junction kept 6 bases outside the gene matches. CDR3 in DNA: TGTGCCAGCAACGACAGGGGTAGACAGCCCCAGCATTTT. Protein: CASNDRGRQPQHF.

The chain joins TRBV7-9 to TRBJ2-3; D gene unclear. V lost 1 base, J lost 3 bases, and 11 bases lay in between. There are 15 residues in the CDR3. The germline V gene has CDR1 SEHNR and CDR2 FQNEAQ (reference sequence). This CDR3 reads CASSLDMGFTDTQYF. The CDR3 bases are TGTGCCAGCAGCTTAGATATGGGCTTTACAGATACGCAGTATTTT.

This chain connects TRBV2 to TRBJ2-7; D call uncertain. Germline V gene data show CDR1 as SNHLY and CDR2 as FYNNEI. Trimming pared 1 base from V and 0 bases from J, leaving 7 bases between. The CDR3 contains 14 residues. The CDR3, as DNA: TGTGCCAGCAGTGAAGGGGGATTCTCCTACGAGCAGTACTTC. Translating it yields CASSEGGFSYEQYF.

The chain couples TRBV5-1 to TRBJ1-2; a weak D match, TRBD1 (5 bases). The germline CDR1 and CDR2 sequences are SGHRS and YFSETQ. Trimming stripped 1 base from V and 8 bases from J, with 27 bases between. The CDR3 loop spans 18 amino acids. The CDR3 sequence is CASSLRLVQGGGSRGYTF. CDR3 DNA: TGCGCCAGCAGCTTGAGGTTGGTGCAGGGCGGTGGGTCGCGGGGCTACACCTTC.